This is a list of T cell receptor beta chains from one sample in a study of vaccination effects on CD4 cells after COVID-19. Their recognized antigens are unknown. Sequencing used immunoSEQ multiplex PCR; TCRdb keeps in-frame clones, though not all of them. This table holds about 73,000 clones, around 81% found once. The specimen was CD4+ T cells from PBMCs cultured with SARS-CoV-2 spike peptides, collected before COVID-19 vaccination. Receptors were obtained from a human donor who received a COVID-19 vaccine. Each CDR3 is given with its conserved first and last residue. D genes are given only for firm matches. Size is stated for part of the rows, as once, few or many counts, or as a class when the clone is expanded.

NA	TRBD1	TRBV9	TRBJ1-3	CASSTGTGGGNTIYF	TGTGCCAGCAGCACAGGGACAGGGGGTGGAAACACCATATATTTT
NA	TRBD1	TRBV24-1	TRBJ1-2	CATSDSYRTGVNEVYTF	TGTGCCACCAGTGATTCCTACCGGACAGGCGTTAACGAGGTCTACACCTTC
NA	TRBD2	TRBV27	TRBJ2-3	CASSLFWRLAGHTDTQYF	TGTGCCAGCAGTTTATTCTGGCGGTTAGCGGGGCATACAGATACGCAGTATTTT
NA	NA	TRBV4-3	TRBJ1-6	CASSQESGASNSPLHF	TGCGCCAGCAGCCAAGAATCGGGCGCAAGTAATTCACCCCTCCACTTT
NA	TRBD1	TRBV18	TRBJ1-6	CASSQRQGGNSPLHF	TGTGCCAGCTCTCAAAGACAGGGAGGTAATTCACCCCTCCACTTT
NA	NA	TRBV11-2	TRBJ1-1	CASSSPRNTEAFF	TGTGCCAGCAGCTCCCCCCGAAACACTGAAGCTTTCTTT
once	TRBD1	TRBV5-1	TRBJ2-5	CASSLVGTEETQYF	TGCGCCAGCAGCTTGGTGGGGACAGAAGAGACCCAGTACTTC
NA	NA	TRBV2	TRBJ2-3	CASSERRGNTDTQYF	TGTGCCAGCAGTGAAAGGCGTGGTAACACAGATACGCAGTATTTT
NA	TRBD1	TRBV24-1	TRBJ1-2	CATSDPGQGLDGYTF	TGTGCCACCAGTGATCCGGGACAGGGGTTGGATGGCTACACCTTC
NA	NA	TRBV19	TRBJ2-2	CASNIQGGTGELFF	TGTGCCAGTAACATCCAAGGAGGCACCGGGGAGCTGTTTTTT
NA	TRBD1	TRBV18	TRBJ2-1	CASSPRDRVNEQFF	TGTGCCAGCTCACCGCGGGACAGGGTCAATGAGCAGTTCTTC
few	TRBD2	TRBV18	TRBJ2-5	CASSQLAAQETQYF	TGTGCCAGCTCCCAACTAGCGGCCCAAGAGACCCAGTACTTC
NA	NA	TRBV4-1	TRBJ1-4	CASSQDQRRTNEKLFF	TGCGCCAGCAGCCAAGATCAGCGTAGAACTAATGAAAAACTGTTTTTT
NA	TRBD1	TRBV6-6	TRBJ1-2	CASSDGQGGGYTF	TGTGCCAGCAGCGACGGACAGGGTGGTGGCTACACCTTC
NA	NA	TRBV3-1/TRBV3-2	TRBJ2-5	CASSRPLGGREETQYF	TGTGCCAGCAGCCGACCCTTGGGAGGCAGGGAAGAGACCCAGTACTTC
NA	TRBD1	TRBV19	TRBJ1-5	CASRDRGNQPQHF	TGTGCCAGTAGGGACAGGGGAAATCAGCCCCAGCATTTT
few	NA	TRBV9	TRBJ1-2	CASSVEEWGGYTF	TGTGCCAGCAGCGTAGAAGAGTGGGGTGGCTACACCTTC
NA	NA	TRBV5-6	TRBJ2-3	CASSLMDPTDTQYF	TGTGCCAGCAGCTTGATGGACCCCACAGATACGCAGTATTTT
NA	NA	TRBV5-1	TRBJ1-2	CASSSGQPGHGYTF	TGCGCCAGCAGCTCCGGACAGCCGGGTCATGGCTACACCTTC
NA	TRBD2	TRBV19	TRBJ2-1	CASYGTSGGLSSYNEQFF	TGTGCCAGCTACGGGACTAGCGGGGGTCTCAGCTCCTACAATGAGCAGTTCTTC
few	NA	TRBV2	TRBJ1-1	CASRPDRNTEAFF	TGTGCCAGCAGGCCGGACAGGAACACTGAAGCTTTCTTT
NA	NA	TRBV4-1	TRBJ1-2	CASSQVTENYGYTF	TGCGCCAGCAGCCAAGTGACAGAAAACTATGGCTACACCTTC
NA	NA	TRBV6-5	TRBJ2-5	CASTHQGWTQYF	TGTGCCAGCACCCACCAAGGGTGGACCCAGTACTTC
NA	TRBD1	TRBV5-6	TRBJ2-1	CASSPGGGDRGGDEQFF	TGTGCCAGCAGTCCGGGAGGGGGGGACAGGGGTGGCGATGAGCAGTTCTTC
NA	TRBD1	TRBV27	TRBJ1-4	CASRYRGGSEKLFF	TGTGCCAGCAGATACAGGGGAGGGAGTGAAAAACTGTTTTTT
NA	NA	TRBV5-1	TRBJ2-3	CASSLAVHSDTQYF	TGCGCCAGCAGCTTGGCGGTCCACTCAGATACGCAGTATTTT
NA	TRBD1	TRBV6-5	TRBJ2-1	CASKGDRANYNEQFF	TGTGCCAGCAAGGGCGACAGGGCGAACTACAATGAGCAGTTCTTC
NA	NA	TRBV5-1	TRBJ2-5	CASSRDWQETQYF	TGCGCCAGCAGTCGGGACTGGCAAGAGACCCAGTACTTC
NA	NA	TRBV30	TRBJ1-2	CAWTWDANYGYTF	TGTGCCTGGACGTGGGACGCTAACTATGGCTACACCTTC
NA	NA	TRBV4-2	TRBJ1-5	CASSQGGSNQPQHF	TGTGCCAGCAGCCAGGGGGGAAGCAATCAGCCCCAGCATTTT
NA	NA	TRBV19	TRBJ1-6	CASSPRTYSPLHF	TGTGCCAGTAGTCCAAGGACATATTCACCCCTCCACTTT
NA	TRBD1	TRBV7-9	TRBJ1-2	CASSLAAGQAYGYTF	TGTGCCAGCAGCTTAGCGGCGGGACAGGCCTATGGCTACACCTTC
NA	NA	TRBV10-3	TRBJ1-5	CAISDTASSQPQHF	TGTGCCATCAGTGACACCGCTTCGAGTCAGCCCCAGCATTTT
NA	NA	TRBV7-9	TRBJ1-4	CASSLVQGPNEKLFF	TGTGCCAGCAGCTTAGTCCAGGGACCTAATGAAAAACTGTTTTTT
NA	NA	TRBV10-1	TRBJ2-2	CASSVGGGTGELFF	TGCGCCAGCAGTGTTGGGGGCGGCACCGGGGAGCTGTTTTTT
NA	TRBD1	TRBV28	TRBJ2-5	CASFRDRQETQYF	TGTGCCAGCTTCCGGGACAGGCAAGAGACCCAGTACTTC
NA	NA	TRBV3-1/TRBV3-2	TRBJ1-5	CASRPLYLGLNQPQHF	TGTGCCAGCAGACCGCTGTACTTGGGCTTGAATCAGCCCCAGCATTTT
NA	TRBD1	TRBV5-6	TRBJ2-1	CASSRDRGDKQFF	TGTGCCAGCAGCCGGGACAGGGGGGATAAGCAGTTCTTC
NA	TRBD1	TRBV7-2	TRBJ2-3	CASSSRTGGADTQYF	TGTGCCAGCAGCTCTAGGACAGGGGGGGCAGATACGCAGTATTTT
NA	NA	TRBV12-3/TRBV12-4	TRBJ1-5	CASSLGDQPQHF	TGTGCCAGCAGTCTGGGAGATCAGCCCCAGCATTTT
NA	NA	TRBV18	TRBJ2-2	CASSPPARSNTGELFF	TGTGCCAGCTCACCACCAGCGCGGAGTAACACCGGGGAGCTGTTTTTT
NA	TRBD1	TRBV28	TRBJ1-2	CASSLWTGNYGYTF	TGTGCCAGCAGTTTATGGACAGGGAACTATGGCTACACCTTC
NA	NA	TRBV30	TRBJ1-3	CAWSVLRGDFDSGNTIYF	TGTGCCTGGAGTGTATTGCGCGGGGATTTTGACTCTGGAAACACCATATATTTT
NA	TRBD1	TRBV10-3	TRBJ2-4	CAISEGQGFGAKNIQYF	TGTGCCATCAGTGAGGGACAGGGGTTCGGAGCCAAAAACATTCAGTACTTC
few	NA	TRBV5-1	TRBJ1-1	CASSWGQLTEAFF	TGCGCCAGCAGCTGGGGGCAGCTCACTGAAGCTTTCTTT
NA	NA	TRBV7-2	TRBJ1-6	CASSLRLHGEVSYNSPLHF	TGTGCCAGCAGCTTAAGGCTACACGGGGAGGTCTCCTATAATTCACCCCTCCACTTT
NA	TRBD1	TRBV6-5	TRBJ1-2	CASSRGRDYGYTF	TGTGCCAGCAGCAGGGGGCGAGACTATGGCTACACCTTC
NA	NA	TRBV11-1	TRBJ2-3	CASSSGGSTDTQYF	TGTGCCAGCAGCTCTGGGGGAAGCACAGATACGCAGTATTTT
NA	TRBD1	TRBV5-4	TRBJ1-1	CASSQTGAAEAFF	TGTGCCAGCAGTCAAACAGGGGCCGCTGAAGCTTTCTTT
NA	TRBD1	TRBV5-1	TRBJ1-2	CASSSPPTGGNYGYTF	TGCGCCAGCAGCTCCCCTCCGACAGGGGGTAACTATGGCTACACCTTC
once	TRBD2	TRBV30	TRBJ2-6	CARSWGGNSGANVLTF	TGTGCCCGTTCGTGGGGGGGGAACTCTGGGGCCAACGTCCTGACTTTC